These 29 T cell receptor beta chains originate from one sample sequenced in a study of T-cell reconstitution after alpha-beta-depleted transplantation in children. The authors prepared the TCRbeta library with unique molecular identifiers. TCRdb independently ran MiXCR on the PCR reads; one entry per CDR3 protein. The sample carries about 580,000 distinct CDR3 sequences, 20% to 25% recorded once. The material sequenced was PBMCs, mostly from graft donor cells, taken 360 days after TCRalphabeta/CD19-depleted stem cell transplant. The receptors originated from a boy less than two years old who had a stem cell transplant for acute myeloid leukemia, so the T cells may come from the graft donor.

This clonotype was seen more than once but under ten times. The rearrangement joins TRBV12-3 or TRBV12-4 to TRBJ2-3, with 10 bases aligning to TRBD2. The trim removed 4 bases at V and 2 bases at J, leaving 15 bases unmatched. The CDR3 extends over 19 amino acids. In DNA form, the CDR3 reads TGTGCCAGCAGTTCCCCCAGCGGGGGGGCTGGTTCCCTCACAGATACGCAGTATTTT. This encodes CASSSPSGGAGSLTDTQYF.

Points on this clonotype: Relative to the germline gene, one junction end is altered; a read error may explain this. The chain joins TRBV25-1 to TRBJ2-3, with TRBD2 matching 11 bases. The CDR3 sequence is 17 residues long. Germline values: CDR1 MGHDK, CDR2 SYGVNS. This CDR3 reads CASSDPTGTSGTDTQCF. The CDR3, as DNA: TGTGCCAGCAGTGACCCTACGGGGACTAGCGGCACAGATACGCAGTGTTTT.

This chain links TRBV30 with TRBJ2-5; D is undetermined. Trimming took 0 bases from V and 4 from J, leaving 6 bases between them. CDR3 length: 12 amino acids. Germline V gene data show CDR1 as GTSNPN and CDR2 as SVGIG (reference sequence). CDR3 protein: CAWSVHAETQYF. The CDR3 nucleotides are TGTGCCTGGAGTGTACATGCAGAGACCCAGTACTTC.

This chain connects TRBV7-7 to TRBJ2-1; no definite D call. V gave up 1 base and J gave up 5 bases, with 9 bases separating them. The length of the CDR3 is 14 residues. In germline, CDR1 is SSHAT, CDR2 FNYEAQ (reference sequence). DNA of the CDR3: TGTGCCAGCAGCTTAGATTGGCAGAACAATGAGCAGTTCTTC. It translates to CASSLDWQNNEQFF.

This clonotype appeared many times. The chain uses TRBV5-1 and TRBJ2-2; a weak D match, TRBD2 (5 bases). V lost 0 bases, J lost 7 bases, and 7 bases lay in between. Germline V gene sequence: CDR1 SGHRS, CDR2 YFSETQ. The CDR3 runs to 13 residues. The CDR3 is CASSLGTGGELFF. Written as DNA, the CDR3 is TGCGCCAGCAGCTTGGGGACTGGCGGGGAGCTGTTTTTT.

The CDR3 DNA sequence: TGTGCCAGCAGCTCTCCGGGGATGAGCACAGATACGCAGTATTTT. Translated: CASSSPGMSTDTQYF. The chain couples TRBV11-2 to TRBJ2-3; D is possibly TRBD2 (5 bases). The CDR3 loop spans 15 amino acids. The V end was cut by 4 bases, the J end by 0 bases, with 11 bases between. The V gene's germline CDR1 is SGHAT and CDR2 FQNNGV.

The chain combines TRBV6-1 with TRBJ1-2, with 7 bases matching TRBD1. The CDR3 contains 15 residues. Unmatched junction bases numbered 5, after V lost 4 bases and J lost 0 bases. The V gene's germline CDR1 is MNHNS and CDR2 SASEGT. This CDR3 is CASSATGTANYGYTF. CDR3 DNA sequence: TGTGCCAGCAGTGCGACAGGGACTGCTAACTATGGCTACACCTTC.

The chain uses TRBV6-5 and TRBJ2-2, with D uncertain. The V end lost 0 bases, the J end lost 3 bases, and 11 bases lay between the germline ends. The CDR3 contains 16 residues. In germline, CDR1 is MNHEY, CDR2 SVGAGI. The CDR3 loop is CASSYSNEQHTGELFF. CDR3 nucleotides: TGTGCCAGCAGTTACTCGAACGAACAGCACACCGGGGAGCTGTTTTTT.

The rearrangement uses TRBV20-1 and TRBJ2-3; a possible D gene is TRBD1 (5 bases). The CDR3 consists of 16 residues. The ends were cut back, 0 bases at V and 7 bases at J, with 20 bases in the middle. The germline V gene encodes CDR1 DFQATT and CDR2 SNEGSKA (reference sequence). The CDR3 DNA reads TGCAGTGCTAGAGATCTTGAGAGACAGAACCCCCATACGCAGTATTTT. Amino acid sequence: CSARDLERQNPHTQYF.

This clonotype came up many times. This rearrangement joins TRBV28 to TRBJ1-4; 8 nucleotides line up with TRBD1. The J segment lost 2 bases and the V segment lost 6 bases, leaving 5 bases of the junction unmatched. There are 15 residues in the CDR3. Germline values: CDR1 MDHEN, CDR2 SYDVKM. The CDR3 DNA reads TGTGCCAGCAGCCCAGGGGGCCTGACTAATGAAAAACTGTTTTTT. It is translated as CASSPGGLTNEKLFF.

V gene TRBV4-3 combines with J gene TRBJ2-3, with 16 bases fitting TRBD2. CDR1 is LGHNA and CDR2 is YSLEER in the germline V gene. This CDR3 has 17 residues. The trim removed 3 bases at V and 5 bases at J, leaving 5 bases unmatched. The CDR3 DNA reads TGCGCCAGCAGCCAGGGACTAGCGGGGGGGCCCATAGATACGCAGTATTTT. Residues: CASSQGLAGGPIDTQYF.

This clonotype was detected many times. This chain links TRBV7-2 with TRBJ2-7, with unresolved D. Germline lookup yields CDR1 SGHTA and CDR2 FQGNSA. Trimming took off 4 bases at V and 7 bases at J, with 14 bases between the two ends. CDR3 length: 13 amino acids. For the CDR3, the DNA is TGTGCCAGCAGCTCCCGGTCCGGAAAGGAGCAGTACTTC. This gives the protein CASSSRSGKEQYF.

This chain joins TRBV6-5 and TRBJ1-4; possible D gene TRBD1, 6 bases. This CDR3 comprises 14 residues. The germline CDR1 and CDR2 sequences are MNHEY and SVGAGI. Trimming cost V 6 bases and J 11 bases, with 19 bases left between them. The CDR3 is CASRSTRQDQKLFF. CDR3 DNA: TGTGCCAGCAGGTCTACCCGACAGGATCAGAAACTGTTTTTT.

The table lists this clonotype with many counts. The V gene is TRBV12-3 or TRBV12-4, the J gene TRBJ2-3, with TRBD2 identical over 10 bases. The CDR3 covers 16 residues. The V segment lost 3 bases and the J segment 5 bases; nucleotides outside the gene matches: 8. CDR3 sequence (DNA): TGTGCCAGCAGTTTTCTCAGCGGGGGGGCGATAGATACGCAGTATTTT. Translated, it gives CASSFLSGGAIDTQYF.

In its sample, this clonotype was seen a few times. The rearrangement links TRBV7-2 to TRBJ2-3; 10 positions match TRBD2. This CDR3 has 16 residues. J gave up 1 base and V 5 bases, and 6 bases lay outside the gene matches. Germline assignment: CDR1 SGHTA and CDR2 FQGNSA. The CDR3 nucleotides read TGTGCCAGCAGCCTATCCCTAGCGGGGGGCACAGATACGCAGTATTTT. Its protein product is CASSLSLAGGTDTQYF.

This clonotype has at least ten counts. The chain employs TRBV24-1 and TRBJ2-5; D is possibly TRBD1 (5 bases). Germline CDR1 and CDR2: KGHDR and SFDVKD. This CDR3 contains 14 residues. Trimming pared 4 bases from V and 0 bases from J, leaving 8 bases between. CDR3 region: CATSESGYQETQYF. The CDR3 coding sequence is TGTGCCACCAGTGAGTCAGGGTACCAAGAGACCCAGTACTTC.

This chain links TRBV7-8 with TRBJ2-7; D gene ambiguous. There are 12 residues in the CDR3. Trimming removed 6 bases from V and 5 bases from J, with 11 bases in between. Looked up from germline, CDR1 is SGHVS and CDR2 is FQNEAQ. The CDR3: CASSVRDHEQYF. The CDR3 nucleotides are TGTGCCAGCAGTGTTAGAGACCACGAGCAGTACTTC.

This clonotype was seen many times. The V gene is TRBV7-8, the J gene TRBJ2-1; 9 bases are a match to TRBD2. The trim removed 3 bases at V and 0 bases at J, leaving 3 bases unmatched. The CDR3 length is 16 residues. Germline CDR1 reads SGHVS; CDR2 reads FQNEAQ. CDR3 sequence (DNA): TGTGCCAGCAGCTTGCGGGGGGGTTACTCCTACAATGAGCAGTTCTTC. Residues: CASSLRGGYSYNEQFF.

This clonotype has a count of ten or more. The chain carries TRBV6-5 and TRBJ2-2, with 8 bases fitting TRBD1. From germline, CDR1 is MNHEY and CDR2 SVGAGI. The CDR3 is 15 residues long. The J segment lost 6 bases and the V segment lost 1 base, leaving 4 bases of the junction unmatched. The CDR3 spells CASSYWSGGSGELFF. CDR3 nucleotide sequence: TGTGCCAGCAGTTACTGGTCAGGGGGCTCCGGGGAGCTGTTTTTT.

The table lists this clonotype with many counts. The V gene is TRBV20-1, the J gene TRBJ2-1, with D hard to call. The CDR3 consists of 14 residues. Trimming pared 2 bases from V and 3 bases from J, leaving 11 bases between. CDR1 DFQATT and CDR2 SNEGSKA come from the germline V gene (reference sequence). The CDR3 coding sequence is TGCAGTGCTAGAAGCCAGCAACGCTACAATGAGCAGTTCTTC. This encodes CSARSQQRYNEQFF.

This clonotype was observed a few times. V is TRBV20-1 and J is TRBJ1-1, with D hard to call. Trimming took 1 base from V and 1 from J, leaving 7 bases between them. The germline V gene encodes CDR1 DFQATT and CDR2 SNEGSKA (reference sequence). The CDR3 is made up of 13 amino acids. The CDR3 protein is CSARGIWNTEAFF. The CDR3 coding sequence is TGCAGTGCTAGAGGGATATGGAACACTGAAGCTTTCTTT.

The chain combines TRBV20-1 with TRBJ1-2; D is undetermined. Trimming removed 1 base from V and 2 bases from J, with 20 bases in between. Germline CDR1 DFQATT, CDR2 SNEGSKA (reference sequence). The length of the CDR3 is 17 residues. CDR3 nucleotide sequence: TGCAGTGCTAGAGGCAGAAGGCAAGGTACCCTCAACTATGGCTACACCTTC. It specifies CSARGRRQGTLNYGYTF.

The chain couples TRBV3-1 to TRBJ1-1; TRBD1 is a possible D gene (5 bases). V lost 0 bases to trimming and J lost 3 bases, with 8 bases between them. Germline loops: CDR1 LGHDT, CDR2 YNNKEL (reference sequence). CDR3 length: 14 amino acids. The CDR3 protein is CASSQEGRHTEAFF. As DNA, the CDR3 is TGTGCCAGCAGCCAAGAGGGACGGCACACTGAAGCTTTCTTT.

V is TRBV12-3 or TRBV12-4 and J is TRBJ2-5; no definite D call. The V end was cut by 0 bases, the J end by 6 bases, with 5 bases between. The CDR3 is 12 amino acids. The CDR3 loop reads CASSLALKTQYF. The CDR3 DNA reads as TGTGCCAGCAGTTTAGCGCTAAAGACCCAGTACTTC.

The table lists this clonotype with many counts. This rearrangement joins TRBV12-3 or TRBV12-4 to TRBJ2-5; a possible D gene is TRBD2 (6 bases). V was trimmed by 4 bases and J by 2 bases, leaving 17 bases between them. The CDR3 has 16 amino acids. The CDR3 loop reads CASSSTRTVAQETQYF. The CDR3 DNA sequence: TGTGCCAGCAGTTCGACTAGGACCGTCGCACAAGAGACCCAGTACTTC.

This clonotype was detected only a few times. The genes are TRBV20-1 and TRBJ2-5; D remains unclear. The CDR3 contains 12 residues. V shed 6 bases and J shed 4 bases, with 12 bases lying between them. CDR1 and CDR2 from the germline V gene are DFQATT and SNEGSKA (reference sequence). The CDR3 loop reads CSATATGETQYF. CDR3 bases: TGCAGTGCCACCGCGACGGGAGAGACCCAGTACTTC.

This clonotype was observed at least ten times. This chain joins TRBV5-4 and TRBJ2-5; D may be TRBD1 (6 bases). CDR3 size: 15 residues. Trimming pared 4 bases from V and 6 bases from J, leaving 19 bases between. The germline V gene has CDR1 SGHNT and CDR2 YYREEE (reference sequence). Here the CDR3 DNA reads TGTGCCAGCAGCCACCCGGTACAGGGTGAGAAGACCCAGTACTTC. Its translation is CASSHPVQGEKTQYF. Full variable domain (outside the CDR3, taken from reference TRBV5-4 and TRBJ2-5): ETGVTQSPTHLIKTRGQQVTLRCSSQSGHNTVSWYQQALGQGPQFIFQYYREEENGRGNFPPRFSGLQFPNYSSELNVNALELDDSALYLCASSHPVQGEKTQYFGPGTRLLVL.

This clonotype was counted ten times or more. The chain recombines TRBV20-1 with TRBJ2-5; TRBD2 matches at 8 bases. Germline CDR1 DFQATT, CDR2 SNEGSKA (reference sequence). CDR3 length: 14 residues. J was trimmed by 5 bases and V by 2 bases; bases with no gene match: 7. DNA for the CDR3: TGCAGTGCTAGACGTCCGGGGGGGCAGGAGACCCAGTACTTC. This codes for CSARRPGGQETQYF.

This chain uses TRBV12-3 or TRBV12-4 with TRBJ2-4; D is perhaps TRBD2 (7 bases). The V end lost 5 bases, the J end lost 2 bases, and 13 bases lay between the germline ends. This CDR3 region has 15 residues. CDR3 protein: CASSTQGGSKNIQYF. The CDR3 coding sequence is TGTGCCAGCAGTACACAGGGAGGGTCCAAAAACATTCAGTACTTC.